The source of this T cell receptor beta chain is a study of siplizumab effects on memory and regulatory T cells. The study's findings and limits: Siplizumab led to significantly less abundant alloreactive sequences that could be traced back to unstimulated CD4+ memory cells.

TCRdb's table, derived via immunoSEQ multiplex PCR, lists solely in-frame clones and lacks some. This sample has 85,000 to 130,000 clones, with 90% to 95% found just once. Trimming shortened V by 7 bases and J by 0 bases, and 9 bases separated the two germline ends. The CDR3 totals 13 residues. Germline loops: CDR1 KGHSH, CDR2 LQKENI. On this clone itself: What it binds is not known.

The clonotype originates from a human donor in good health. Sequences were obtained from Tregs sorted from blood. The rearrangement uses TRBV18 and TRBJ1-1; no firm D call. The CDR3 spells CASFFSMNTEAFF. In DNA form, the CDR3 reads TGTGCCAGCTTCTTTTCAATGAACACTGAAGCTTTCTTT.